One and the same sample provided the 8 T cell receptor beta chains below, sequenced in a study of T cells in Graves' hyperthyroidism and ophthalmopathy. The source material, RNA transcripts, was used to amplify TCR beta CDR3 regions. The primer set for the first-round RT-PCR of the TCR CDR3 was HTBI. TCRdb called the multiplex PCR reads again in MiXCR, with one record for every CDR3 protein. The sample lists roughly 250,000 distinct CDR3 sequences; roughly 22% were seen once. Specimen: blood. The source of these receptors is a man aged 25 to 40 with Graves' ophthalmopathy.

This clonotype was observed a few times. The J gene is TRBJ2-1, the V gene TRBV20-1, with TRBD2 matching over 13 bases. Trimming at V came to 0 bases and at J to 8 bases, leaving 7 bases not matched to a gene. Germline V lookup: CDR1 DFQATT, CDR2 SNEGSKA (reference sequence). CDR3 length: 16 amino acids. CDR3 sequence (DNA): TGCAGTGCTAGAGATCCTAAACTAGCGGGAGGGTATGAGCAGTTCTTC. The encoded protein is CSARDPKLAGGYEQFF.

This clonotype was detected a few times. The chain combines TRBV29-1 with TRBJ2-5; the D is unclear. V was cut by 4 bases and J by 5 bases, with 14 bases left in between. Germline-derived CDR1 and CDR2 are SQVTM and ANQGSEA. The length of the CDR3 is 13 residues. CDR3 nucleotides: TGCAGCGTTGGGGGTGGTCGTTGGGAGACCCAGTACTTC. Translated, it gives CSVGGGRWETQYF.

This clonotype has at least ten counts. The rearrangement joins TRBV30 to TRBJ2-3; D call uncertain. The CDR3 covers 13 residues. Germline assignment: CDR1 GTSNPN and CDR2 SVGIG (reference sequence). The V and J ends lost 0 bases and 4 bases respectively, with 8 bases between them. The CDR3 DNA reads TGTGCCTGGAGTGTTCTGTTGTCAGATACGCAGTATTTT. This sequence encodes CAWSVLLSDTQYF.

In the case of this clonotype: A junction end diverges from the germline sequence, so it may reflect a read error. The chain couples TRBV12-3 or TRBV12-4 to TRBJ2-7; D not resolved. The CDR3 has 14 residues. CDR3 protein: CASSQGEISYEQYF. In DNA form, the CDR3 reads TGCGCCAGCAGCCAAGGCGAGATTTCCTACGAGCAGTACTTC.

This clonotype was seen many times. The chain links TRBV5-1 to TRBJ2-3, with TRBD2 matching over 10 bases. The CDR3 extends over 19 amino acids. Germline V gene lookup returns CDR1 SGHRS and CDR2 YFSETQ. V lost 5 bases, J lost 0 bases, and 15 bases stayed unmatched. In DNA form, the CDR3 reads TGCGCCAGCAGAAACAATCCAGCGGGAGGGATAACTAGCACAGATACGCAGTATTTT. It encodes CASRNNPAGGITSTDTQYF. The full variable domain, completed using reference TRBV5-1 and TRBJ2-3, is KAGVTQTPRYLIKTRGQQVTLSCSPISGHRSVSWYQQTPGQGLQFLFEYFSETQRNKGNFPGRFSGRQFSNSRSEMNVSTLELGDSALYLCASRNNPAGGITSTDTQYFGPGTRLTVL.

V usage is TRBV28 and J usage is TRBJ2-5, with 10 positions matching TRBD2. V was clipped by 3 bases and J by 5 bases; unmatched bases: 6. Looked up from germline, CDR1 is MDHEN and CDR2 is SYDVKM. The CDR3 is made up of 15 amino acids. The CDR3 spells CASSLLAGATETQYF. Here the CDR3 DNA reads TGTGCCAGCAGTTTGCTAGCGGGAGCGACGGAGACCCAGTACTTC.

The chain employs TRBV6-5 and TRBJ1-4; 8 bases are shared with TRBD1. Germline CDR1 MNHEY, CDR2 SVGAGI. Trimming took 3 bases from V and 9 from J; bases not matched to a gene: 24. This CDR3 spans 20 amino acids. The CDR3 coding sequence is TGTGCCAGCAGTTATTCCCCACTCGGCCCCCTCGGACAGGGCAAGCAAAAACTGTTTTTT. It yields the protein CASSYSPLGPLGQGKQKLFF.

This clonotype occurred a few times. The chain carries TRBV7-9 and TRBJ2-7, with a weak D call TRBD1 (6 bases). The germline V gene has CDR1 SEHNR and CDR2 FQNEAQ (reference sequence). V lost 5 bases and J 7 bases, leaving 18 bases between the germline ends. CDR3 length: 14 amino acids. CDR3 coding DNA: TGTGCCAGCAGCGAGGCAGGGGTTTCGCGAGAGCAGTACTTC. Translating it yields CASSEAGVSREQYF.